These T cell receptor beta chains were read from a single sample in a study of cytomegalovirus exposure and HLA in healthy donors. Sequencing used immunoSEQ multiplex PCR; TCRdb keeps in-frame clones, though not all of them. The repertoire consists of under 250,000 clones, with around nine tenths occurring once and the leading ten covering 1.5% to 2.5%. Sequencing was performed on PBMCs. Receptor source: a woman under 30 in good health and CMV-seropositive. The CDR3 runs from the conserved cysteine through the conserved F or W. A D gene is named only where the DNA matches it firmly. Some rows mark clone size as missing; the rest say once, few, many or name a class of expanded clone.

CDR3 protein: CASSLWASGHYNEQFF; CDR3 DNA: TGTGCCAGCAGTTTATGGGCTAGCGGGCACTACAATGAGCAGTTCTTC; V gene: TRBV27; J gene: TRBJ2-1; clone size: -; D gene: TRBD2
CDR3 protein: CASMDSGIYEQYF; CDR3 DNA: TGTGCCAGCATGGATAGCGGGATCTACGAGCAGTACTTC; V gene: TRBV6-1; J gene: TRBJ2-7; clone size: -; D gene: TRBD2
CDR3 protein: CSVYGSVVHEQYF; CDR3 DNA: TGCAGCGTATACGGGAGTGTTGTCCACGAGCAGTACTTC; V gene: TRBV29-1; J gene: TRBJ2-7; clone size: -; D gene: -
CDR3 protein: CASSLWRAGGINNEQFF; CDR3 DNA: TGTGCCAGCAGTTTATGGAGAGCAGGGGGAATTAACAATGAGCAGTTCTTC; V gene: TRBV28; J gene: TRBJ2-1; clone size: -; D gene: TRBD1
CDR3 protein: CSVYMGGRIGNTEAFF; CDR3 DNA: TGCAGCGTCTACATGGGGGGGAGGATAGGGAACACTGAAGCTTTCTTT; V gene: TRBV29-1; J gene: TRBJ1-1; clone size: -; D gene: -
CDR3 protein: CASSPRIGTGDYEQYF; CDR3 DNA: TGTGCCAGCAGCCCTCGAATCGGGACAGGGGACTACGAGCAGTACTTC; V gene: TRBV11-2; J gene: TRBJ2-7; clone size: -; D gene: TRBD1
CDR3 protein: CASSLAGGSGNTIYF; CDR3 DNA: TGTGCCAGCAGCTTAGCAGGGGGCTCTGGAAACACCATATATTTT; V gene: TRBV7-6; J gene: TRBJ1-3; clone size: -; D gene: -
CDR3 protein: CASRRASGGGEQYF; CDR3 DNA: TGTGCCAGCAGGAGGGCGAGCGGAGGCGGCGAGCAGTACTTC; V gene: TRBV14; J gene: TRBJ2-7; clone size: -; D gene: -
CDR3 protein: CASRERSSSTDTQYF; CDR3 DNA: TGTGCCAGCAGGGAGCGGAGCTCAAGCACAGATACGCAGTATTTT; V gene: TRBV2; J gene: TRBJ2-3; clone size: -; D gene: -
CDR3 protein: CASSPPTGSGNTIYF; CDR3 DNA: TGTGCCAGCTCACCACCGACAGGCTCTGGAAACACCATATATTTT; V gene: TRBV18; J gene: TRBJ1-3; clone size: -; D gene: -
CDR3 protein: CASSLSLQRPNSYEQYF; CDR3 DNA: TGCGCCAGCAGCTTGTCTCTCCAGCGGCCCAACTCCTACGAGCAGTACTTC; V gene: TRBV5-1; J gene: TRBJ2-7; clone size: -; D gene: -
CDR3 protein: CASSAQGTNEKLFF; CDR3 DNA: TGCGCCAGCAGCGCACAGGGAACTAATGAAAAACTGTTTTTT; V gene: TRBV5-1; J gene: TRBJ1-4; clone size: -; D gene: -
CDR3 protein: CASSFWGVYQETQYF; CDR3 DNA: TGTGCCAGCAGTTTTTGGGGGGTGTACCAAGAGACCCAGTACTTC; V gene: TRBV28; J gene: TRBJ2-5; clone size: -; D gene: -
CDR3 protein: CASSLAPGPYEQYF; CDR3 DNA: TGTGCCAGCAGCTTGGCCCCAGGTCCTTACGAGCAGTACTTC; V gene: TRBV7-2; J gene: TRBJ2-7; clone size: -; D gene: -
CDR3 protein: CATGDMDDEKLFF; CDR3 DNA: TGTGCCACAGGGGACATGGATGATGAAAAACTGTTTTTT; V gene: TRBV10-3; J gene: TRBJ1-4; clone size: -; D gene: -
CDR3 protein: CAWSPPGTSGRSETQYF; CDR3 DNA: TGTGCCTGGAGCCCACCCGGGACTAGCGGGAGATCGGAGACCCAGTACTTC; V gene: TRBV30; J gene: TRBJ2-5; clone size: -; D gene: TRBD2
CDR3 protein: CSVVVGSTDTQYF; CDR3 DNA: TGCAGCGTTGTGGTTGGCTCCACAGATACGCAGTATTTT; V gene: TRBV29-1; J gene: TRBJ2-3; clone size: -; D gene: -
CDR3 protein: CASSPGQGGYTF; CDR3 DNA: TGTGCCAGCAGCCCAGGACAGGGAGGCTACACCTTC; V gene: TRBV11-2; J gene: TRBJ1-2; clone size: few; D gene: TRBD1
CDR3 protein: CASSLRLAGGVETQYF; CDR3 DNA: TGTGCCAGCAGTTTAAGACTAGCGGGAGGTGTTGAGACCCAGTACTTC; V gene: TRBV27; J gene: TRBJ2-5; clone size: -; D gene: TRBD2
CDR3 protein: CASSPDSFTGGEQYF; CDR3 DNA: TGTGCCAGCTCACCGGACAGCTTCACCGGCGGCGAGCAGTACTTC; V gene: TRBV18; J gene: TRBJ2-7; clone size: -; D gene: -
CDR3 protein: CATGQGASGNTIYF; CDR3 DNA: TGTGCCACTGGACAGGGGGCGTCTGGAAACACCATATATTTT; V gene: TRBV6-6; J gene: TRBJ1-3; clone size: -; D gene: TRBD1
CDR3 protein: CASSPGTGSYEQYF; CDR3 DNA: TGCGCCAGCAGCCCGGGGACAGGCAGCTACGAGCAGTACTTC; V gene: TRBV5-1; J gene: TRBJ2-7; clone size: -; D gene: TRBD1
CDR3 protein: CASSKRQGFHEQYF; CDR3 DNA: TGTGCCAGTAGTAAACGACAGGGGTTCCACGAGCAGTACTTC; V gene: TRBV19; J gene: TRBJ2-7; clone size: -; D gene: TRBD1
CDR3 protein: CASSWSGRGSYEQYF; CDR3 DNA: TGTGCCAGCAGCTGGTCTGGGCGGGGGTCCTACGAGCAGTACTTC; V gene: TRBV5-6; J gene: TRBJ2-7; clone size: -; D gene: TRBD2
CDR3 protein: CASSPQGWAYNEQFF; CDR3 DNA: TGTGCCAGCAGTCCACAGGGGTGGGCCTACAATGAGCAGTTCTTC; V gene: TRBV28; J gene: TRBJ2-1; clone size: -; D gene: TRBD1
CDR3 protein: CASRRGTEITGELFF; CDR3 DNA: TGTGCCAGCAGAAGGGGGACGGAAATAACCGGGGAGCTGTTTTTT; V gene: TRBV6-5; J gene: TRBJ2-2; clone size: -; D gene: -
CDR3 protein: CASSLQGGGGELFF; CDR3 DNA: TGTGCCAGCAGTCTTCAGGGAGGAGGCGGGGAGCTGTTTTTT; V gene: TRBV2; J gene: TRBJ2-2; clone size: few; D gene: -
CDR3 protein: CASSLGRGQYNEQFF; CDR3 DNA: TGTGCCAGCAGCTTAGGCAGGGGGCAGTACAATGAGCAGTTCTTC; V gene: TRBV11-2; J gene: TRBJ2-1; clone size: -; D gene: TRBD1
CDR3 protein: CASSRRQGTGANVLTF; CDR3 DNA: TGTGCCAGCAGCCGCCGACAGGGGACTGGGGCCAACGTCCTGACTTTC; V gene: TRBV7-9; J gene: TRBJ2-6; clone size: -; D gene: TRBD1
CDR3 protein: CATSRAADTQYF; CDR3 DNA: TGTGCCACCTCCAGGGCGGCAGATACGCAGTATTTT; V gene: TRBV7-9; J gene: TRBJ2-3; clone size: -; D gene: -
CDR3 protein: CSVFSSGRVYEQFF; CDR3 DNA: TGCAGCGTTTTCTCTAGCGGGAGGGTGTATGAGCAGTTCTTC; V gene: TRBV29-1; J gene: TRBJ2-1; clone size: -; D gene: TRBD2
CDR3 protein: CASSGLQADEQYF; CDR3 DNA: TGTGCCAGCAGTGGGTTACAGGCCGACGAGCAGTACTTC; V gene: TRBV6-1; J gene: TRBJ2-7; clone size: -; D gene: -
CDR3 protein: CASRMDRGEKLFF; CDR3 DNA: TGTGCCAGCAGGATGGACAGGGGAGAAAAACTGTTTTTT; V gene: TRBV2; J gene: TRBJ1-4; clone size: few; D gene: TRBD1
CDR3 protein: CASSVSGTGGSGYTF; CDR3 DNA: TGTGCCAGCAGTGTATCCGGGACAGGGGGAAGTGGCTACACCTTC; V gene: TRBV27; J gene: TRBJ1-2; clone size: -; D gene: TRBD1
CDR3 protein: CASSSGTGAYEQYF; CDR3 DNA: TGCGCCAGCAGTTCCGGGACAGGGGCCTACGAGCAGTACTTC; V gene: TRBV5-1; J gene: TRBJ2-7; clone size: -; D gene: TRBD1
CDR3 protein: CASSGTAVNEKLFF; CDR3 DNA: TGCGCCAGCAGTGGGACAGCGGTAAATGAAAAACTGTTTTTT; V gene: TRBV5-1; J gene: TRBJ1-4; clone size: -; D gene: TRBD1
CDR3 protein: CASQDRAAYEQYF; CDR3 DNA: TGTGCCAGCCAAGACAGGGCCGCCTACGAGCAGTACTTC; V gene: TRBV2; J gene: TRBJ2-7; clone size: once; D gene: TRBD1
CDR3 protein: CASSQAGNTQYF; CDR3 DNA: TGCGCCAGCAGCCAAGCGGGAAATACGCAGTATTTT; V gene: TRBV4-1; J gene: TRBJ2-3; clone size: -; D gene: -
CDR3 protein: CASSWTSGASYEQYF; CDR3 DNA: TGTGCCAGCAGCTGGACTAGCGGGGCGAGCTACGAGCAGTACTTC; V gene: TRBV11-2; J gene: TRBJ2-7; clone size: -; D gene: TRBD2
CDR3 protein: CASSSWTSGAQYF; CDR3 DNA: TGTGCCAGCAGCTCCTGGACCTCGGGAGCCCAGTACTTC; V gene: TRBV13; J gene: TRBJ2-5; clone size: -; D gene: -
CDR3 protein: CASSFTRFNTGELFF; CDR3 DNA: TGTGCCAGCAGCTTTACCAGATTTAACACCGGGGAGCTGTTTTTT; V gene: TRBV5-6; J gene: TRBJ2-2; clone size: -; D gene: -
CDR3 protein: CASSFVATDTQYF; CDR3 DNA: TGTGCCAGCAGTTTCGTCGCGACAGATACGCAGTATTTT; V gene: TRBV28; J gene: TRBJ2-3; clone size: -; D gene: -
CDR3 protein: CASSENLVTGRGYTF; CDR3 DNA: TGTGCCAGCAGTGAAAATCTAGTGACAGGGCGAGGCTACACCTTC; V gene: TRBV6-1; J gene: TRBJ1-2; clone size: -; D gene: TRBD1
CDR3 protein: CASSEYPGANQPQHF; CDR3 DNA: TGTGCCAGCAGTGAATATCCAGGGGCCAATCAGCCCCAGCATTTT; V gene: TRBV6-1; J gene: TRBJ1-5; clone size: -; D gene: -
CDR3 protein: CATLQGNEKLFF; CDR3 DNA: TGTGCCACCTTACAGGGGAATGAAAAACTGTTTTTT; V gene: TRBV28; J gene: TRBJ1-4; clone size: once; D gene: TRBD1
CDR3 protein: CASSRTRWEQYF; CDR3 DNA: TGTGCCAGCAGCCGGACTCGGTGGGAGCAGTACTTC; V gene: TRBV5-8; J gene: TRBJ2-7; clone size: -; D gene: -
CDR3 protein: CASSPQREGRNEQFF; CDR3 DNA: TGTGCCAGCAGTCCACAGCGGGAGGGCCGGAATGAGCAGTTCTTC; V gene: TRBV6-1; J gene: TRBJ2-1; clone size: -; D gene: TRBD2
CDR3 protein: CASSDSSREQYF; CDR3 DNA: TGCGCCAGCAGTGATTCGTCCAGGGAGCAGTACTTC; V gene: TRBV10-1; J gene: TRBJ2-7; clone size: -; D gene: -
CDR3 protein: CASSLVGVWGYTF; CDR3 DNA: TGTGCCAGCAGCTTGGTAGGGGTTTGGGGCTACACCTTC; V gene: TRBV5-4; J gene: TRBJ1-2; clone size: -; D gene: -
CDR3 protein: CASSTGTSGYEQYF; CDR3 DNA: TGTGCCAGTAGTACCGGGACTAGCGGCTACGAGCAGTACTTC; V gene: TRBV19; J gene: TRBJ2-7; clone size: -; D gene: TRBD2
CDR3 protein: CASSTGTVMPYEQYF; CDR3 DNA: TGTGCCAGTAGTACCGGGACAGTTATGCCCTACGAGCAGTACTTC; V gene: TRBV19; J gene: TRBJ2-7; clone size: -; D gene: TRBD1
CDR3 protein: CATRTGLSYEQYF; CDR3 DNA: TGTGCCACCCGGACAGGGCTTTCATACGAGCAGTACTTC; V gene: TRBV6-6; J gene: TRBJ2-7; clone size: -; D gene: TRBD1
CDR3 protein: CASSLYGTSGRASEQYF; CDR3 DNA: TGTGCCAGCAGCTTATATGGGACTAGCGGGAGGGCCAGCGAGCAGTACTTC; V gene: TRBV7-9; J gene: TRBJ2-7; clone size: -; D gene: TRBD2
CDR3 protein: CASSQGAMSNQPQHF; CDR3 DNA: TGTGCCAGCAGCCAGGGGGCAATGAGCAATCAGCCCCAGCATTTT; V gene: TRBV4-2; J gene: TRBJ1-5; clone size: -; D gene: -
CDR3 protein: CASSPRLAGGGGTGELFF; CDR3 DNA: TGCGCCAGCAGCCCAAGACTAGCGGGAGGCGGGGGCACCGGGGAGCTGTTTTTT; V gene: TRBV4-1; J gene: TRBJ2-2; clone size: -; D gene: TRBD2
CDR3 protein: CAISESVAGVRDEQYF; CDR3 DNA: TGTGCCATCAGTGAGTCGGTAGCGGGAGTGAGGGACGAGCAGTACTTC; V gene: TRBV10-3; J gene: TRBJ2-7; clone size: -; D gene: TRBD2
CDR3 protein: CASSFRTGQGYTF; CDR3 DNA: TGTGCCAGCAGCTTTCGGACAGGGCAAGGCTACACCTTC; V gene: TRBV11-2; J gene: TRBJ1-2; clone size: -; D gene: TRBD1
CDR3 protein: CASSPAVGAANEQFF; CDR3 DNA: TGTGCCAGCTCACCAGCGGTAGGAGCAGCCAATGAGCAGTTCTTC; V gene: TRBV18; J gene: TRBJ2-1; clone size: -; D gene: -
CDR3 protein: CASSIPGLGLTSSFSNYGYTF; CDR3 DNA: TGTGCCAGCAGTATACCGGGACTTGGTCTGACCTCCTCCTTTTCTAACTATGGCTACACCTTC; V gene: TRBV28; J gene: TRBJ1-2; clone size: -; D gene: -